This TCR beta chain was captured in a study of beta chain features in type 1 diabetes. Points from the study as a whole: Naive, central memory and Treg TCRB repertoires seemed to resemble each other more closely in patients than they did in healthy donors.

Expressed TCRB transcripts were sequenced, since all the RNA that had been isolated was reverse transcribed. Each sample of naive, central memory or regulatory T cells had, on average, about 3.57 million reads. Libraries were prepared by immunoSEQ multiplex PCR; TCRdb keeps only in-frame clonotypes and omits some of them. The data show 140,000 to 150,000 clones, 10% seen once. It was via CD45RO/CCR7/CD25/CD127/CD95/CD27 that CD4+ naive, central memory, regulatory and stem cell-like memory cells were sorted. This clone came up a few times. The antigen is unknown. V shed 3 bases and J 7 bases; nucleotides not matched to a gene: 18. Germline V gives CDR1 LNHDA, CDR2 SQIVND (reference sequence). The CDR3 extends over 18 amino acids.

V usage is TRBV19 and J usage is TRBJ2-3, with 8 nucleotides matching TRBD1. The sample comprised naive CD4+ T cells from blood. This receptor was obtained from a young man in good health. The CDR3 loop reads CASSMPSFDRGSTYTQYF. The DNA for the CDR3 is TGTGCCAGTAGTATGCCCTCATTCGACAGGGGATCAACGTATACGCAGTATTTT.